Listed here are 20 T cell receptor beta chains from one sample, sequenced in a study of blood T cell repertoires in COVID-19. TCRdb's table, derived via immunoSEQ multiplex PCR, lists solely in-frame clones and lacks some. The sample lists 100,000 to 150,000 clones, 85% to 90% occurring once. The sequencing input was peripheral blood. The source of these receptors is a woman in her fifties or sixties with active or convalescent COVID-19.

Only a few counts were recorded for this clone. V and J are TRBV11-2 and TRBJ1-1; TRBD1 might be the D (5 bases). With 8 bases removed from V and 4 bases from J, the gap between germline ends came to 20 bases. The CDR3 covers 15 residues. Germline CDR1 and CDR2: SGHAT and FQNNGV. CDR3 in DNA: TGTGCCAGCCAGGTAGATTGGGGGGTAGCCACTGAAGCTTTCTTT. Translating it yields CASQVDWGVATEAFF.

The rearrangement joins TRBV2 to TRBJ2-7; 9 positions match TRBD1. Trimming took 7 bases from V and 0 from J; bases not matched to a gene: 4. The germline gives CDR1 SNHLY, CDR2 FYNNEI. The CDR3 length is 14 residues. The CDR3 DNA sequence: TGTGCCAGCATCTGGGACAGGGACTCCTACGAGCAGTACTTC. Amino acids: CASIWDRDSYEQYF.

V usage is TRBV6-6 and J usage is TRBJ1-3; possible D gene TRBD1, 6 bases. V lost 7 bases, J lost 4 bases, and 11 bases lay in between. The CDR3 contains 13 residues. Germline values: CDR1 MNHNY, CDR2 SVGAGI (reference sequence). CDR3 sequence (DNA): TGTGCCAGCACCAGGACAGACGGAAACACCATATATTTT. Translation gives CASTRTDGNTIYF.

This clone has just one count. This CDR3 is CASTRNGVQNTEAFF. The CDR3 DNA follows: TGTGCCAGCACCCGTAACGGGGTCCAGAACACTGAAGCTTTCTTT. The chain is built from TRBV18 and TRBJ1-1; D remains unclear. The ends were cut back, 8 bases at V and 1 base at J, with 17 bases in the middle. Per the germline V gene, CDR1 is KGHSH and CDR2 is LQKENI. This CDR3 comprises 15 residues.

The rearrangement joins TRBV3-1 (or the pseudogene TRBV3-2) to TRBJ2-1; 10 nucleotides match TRBD1. The CDR3 consists of 16 residues. Germline CDR1 and CDR2: LGHDT and YNNKEL (reference sequence). Losses at the gene ends were 4 bases for V and 4 bases for J; bases not matched to a gene: 7. The CDR3 DNA is TGTGCCAGCAGCCTTAGGGACAGGGGAACTTACAATGAGCAGTTCTTC. Translating it yields CASSLRDRGTYNEQFF.

This chain links TRBV18 with TRBJ2-3, with a possible D match to TRBD1 (6 bases). Between the trimmed V and J ends, which lost 6 bases and 6 bases, there was a span of 16 bases. The CDR3 extends over 14 amino acids. Germline assignment: CDR1 KGHSH and CDR2 LQKENI. CDR3 loop: CASSQGQNSDTQYF. In DNA, the CDR3 is TGTGCCAGCTCTCAGGGGCAGAACAGCGATACGCAGTATTTT.

The chain is built from TRBV15 and TRBJ1-5; D remains unclear. The CDR3 is 12 residues long. Germline V CDR1 and CDR2: LNHNV, YYDKDF (reference sequence). The V and J ends lost 3 bases and 11 bases respectively, with 11 bases between them. For the CDR3, the DNA is TGTGCCACCAGCAGTGGGAGTTGGTCCCAGCATTTT. Translated: CATSSGSWSQHF.

CDR3 residues: CASSPTQQGNTEAFF. In DNA, the CDR3 is TGTGCCAGCAGCCCCACCCAGCAGGGAAACACTGAAGCTTTCTTT. The J gene is TRBJ1-1, the V gene TRBV6-6; D might be TRBD1 (5 bases). The CDR3 extends over 15 amino acids. Germline V lookup: CDR1 MNHNY, CDR2 SVGAGI (reference sequence). Trimming stripped 6 bases from V and 2 bases from J, with 16 bases between.

The chain carries TRBV19 and TRBJ1-3; D call uncertain. Germline CDR1 reads LNHDA; CDR2 reads SQIVND (reference sequence). V was trimmed by 0 bases and J by 0 bases, leaving 6 bases between them. The CDR3 is made up of 15 amino acids. CDR3 loop: CASSIEGVSGNTIYF. The CDR3 DNA follows: TGTGCCAGTAGTATAGAAGGAGTCTCTGGAAACACCATATATTTT.

The chain has TRBV6-4 and TRBJ2-5; 9 positions agree with TRBD2. V lost 5 bases and J lost 5; bases outside the gene matches: 9. Per the germline V gene, CDR1 is MRHNA and CDR2 is SNTAGT. CDR3 size: 15 residues. DNA for the CDR3: TGTGCCAGCAGTCTTGTAGCGGGAGTTTCTGAGACCCAGTACTTC. It codes for CASSLVAGVSETQYF.

The gene calls are TRBV20-1 and TRBJ2-5; D remains ambiguous. V lost 6 bases and J lost 5, with 7 bases in between. There are 10 residues in the CDR3. CDR1 and CDR2 (germline): DFQATT, SNEGSKA (reference sequence). The CDR3 DNA follows: TGCAGTGCGGCGAGGGAGACCCAGTACTTC. Its protein is CSAARETQYF.

The chain carries TRBV27 and TRBJ2-7; D might be TRBD2 (5 bases). Trimming pared 6 bases from V and 0 bases from J, leaving 18 bases between. Germline lookup yields CDR1 MNHEY and CDR2 SMNVEV (reference sequence). The CDR3 runs to 16 residues. In DNA form, the CDR3 reads TGTGCCAGCAGACCTACCGGGGTAGTCCCCTCCTACGAGCAGTACTTC. It translates to CASRPTGVVPSYEQYF.

The chain links TRBV28 to TRBJ2-1; D may be TRBD2 (5 bases). This CDR3 region has 15 residues. Trimming cost V 8 bases and J 0 bases, with 14 bases left between them. CDR1 and CDR2 from the germline V gene are MDHEN and SYDVKM. In DNA form, the CDR3 reads TGTGCCAGCGGGAAAGGAGGACCCTCCTACAATGAGCAGTTCTTC. This sequence encodes CASGKGGPSYNEQFF.

The genes are TRBV7-9 and TRBJ1-2, with D possibly TRBD1 on 6 matching bases. CDR1 SEHNR and CDR2 FQNEAQ come from the germline V gene (reference sequence). The CDR3 sequence is 18 residues long. V lost 5 bases, J lost 6 bases, and 28 bases lay in between. CDR3 residues: CASSLSLSVGRGRDGYTF. The CDR3, as DNA: TGTGCCAGCAGCCTAAGTCTATCCGTGGGCAGGGGTCGGGATGGCTACACCTTC.

Only a few counts were recorded for this clone. The chain recombines TRBV7-2 with TRBJ2-7; 7 positions agree with TRBD1. CDR1 is SGHTA, CDR2 FQGNSA, per germline. CDR3 length equals 14 residues. V lost 1 base, J lost 3 bases, and 3 bases stayed unmatched. The CDR3 is CASSLDRGNYEQYF. CDR3 bases: TGTGCCAGCAGCTTAGACAGGGGAAACTACGAGCAGTACTTC. The full variable domain, its missing parts supplied by reference TRBV7-2 and TRBJ2-7, is GAGVSQSPSNKVTEKGKDVELRCDPISGHTALYWYRQSLGQGLEFLIYFQGNSAPDKSGLPSDRFSAERTGGSVSTLTIQRTQQEDSAVYLCASSLDRGNYEQYFGPGTRLTVT.

The V call is TRBV4-3, the J call TRBJ1-4; unclear D gene. CDR1 and CDR2 (germline): LGHNA, YSLEER. V was cut by 4 bases and J by 4 bases, with 7 bases left in between. CDR3 length equals 13 residues. The CDR3 reads CASSRTVNEKLFF. The DNA of the CDR3 is TGCGCCAGCAGCCGAACTGTTAATGAAAAACTGTTTTTT.

The genes are TRBV6-4 and TRBJ1-4; the D gene is possibly TRBD1 (5 bases). V lost 3 bases to trimming and J lost 10 bases, with 12 bases between them. The CDR3 extends over 13 amino acids. Germline CDR1 reads MRHNA; CDR2 reads SNTAGT. The CDR3 DNA reads as TGTGCCAGCAGTGAGACCCGGGGGGGAAAACTGTTTTTT. Its translation is CASSETRGGKLFF.

The chain joins TRBV13 to TRBJ2-3, with 8 nucleotides matching TRBD2. Looked up from germline, CDR1 is PRHDT and CDR2 is FYEKMQ (reference sequence). Unmatched junction bases numbered 5, after V lost 2 bases and J lost 4 bases. CDR3 length: 15 residues. The CDR3 DNA is TGTGCCAGCAGCTTACGGAGCGGGAGCTCAGATACGCAGTATTTT. It translates to CASSLRSGSSDTQYF. The entire variable domain, with the rest obtained from reference TRBV13 and TRBJ2-3, is as follows: AAGVIQSPRHLIKEKRETATLKCYPIPRHDTVYWYQQGPGQDPQFLISFYEKMQSDKGSIPDRFSAQQFSDYHSELNMSSLELGDSALYFCASSLRSGSSDTQYFGPGTRLTVL.

The chain joins TRBV10-3 to TRBJ2-1; the match to TRBD2 covers 8 bases. The J segment lost 7 bases and the V segment lost 5 bases, leaving 13 bases of the junction unmatched. CDR1 and CDR2 (germline): ENHRY, SYGVKD. This CDR3 contains 16 residues. The CDR3 loop reads CAISNAGGAGDNEQFF. DNA of the CDR3: TGTGCCATCAGTAACGCGGGGGGAGCGGGAGATAATGAGCAGTTCTTC.

This sequence joins TRBV19 and TRBJ2-1; TRBD2 agrees at 9 bases. This CDR3 region has 16 residues. V trimming: 4 bases; J trimming: 1 base; junction bases outside the gene matches: 5. Germline V gene data show CDR1 as LNHDA and CDR2 as SQIVND (reference sequence). The CDR3 here is CASSTIAGESYNEQFF. In DNA form, the CDR3 reads TGTGCCAGTAGTACAATAGCGGGAGAATCCTACAATGAGCAGTTCTTC.